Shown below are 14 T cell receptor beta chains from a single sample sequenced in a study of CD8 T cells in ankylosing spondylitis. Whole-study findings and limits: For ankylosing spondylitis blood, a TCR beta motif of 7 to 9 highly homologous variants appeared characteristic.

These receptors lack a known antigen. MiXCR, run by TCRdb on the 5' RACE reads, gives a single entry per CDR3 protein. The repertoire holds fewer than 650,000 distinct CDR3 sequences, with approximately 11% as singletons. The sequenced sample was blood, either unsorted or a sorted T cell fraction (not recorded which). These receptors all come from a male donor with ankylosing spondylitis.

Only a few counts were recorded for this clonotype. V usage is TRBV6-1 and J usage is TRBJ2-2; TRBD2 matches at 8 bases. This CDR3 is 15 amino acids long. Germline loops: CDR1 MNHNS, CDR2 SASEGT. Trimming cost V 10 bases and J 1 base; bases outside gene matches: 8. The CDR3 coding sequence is TGTGCCACCACGGGAACTAGCGGGAACACCGGGGAGCTGTTTTTT. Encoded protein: CATTGTSGNTGELFF.

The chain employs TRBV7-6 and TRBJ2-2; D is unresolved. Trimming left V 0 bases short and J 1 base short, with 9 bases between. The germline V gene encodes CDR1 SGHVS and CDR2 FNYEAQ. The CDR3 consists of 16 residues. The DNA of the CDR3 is TGTGCCAGCAGCTTAGCTGACAATTTGAACACCGGGGAGCTGTTTTTT. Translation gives CASSLADNLNTGELFF.

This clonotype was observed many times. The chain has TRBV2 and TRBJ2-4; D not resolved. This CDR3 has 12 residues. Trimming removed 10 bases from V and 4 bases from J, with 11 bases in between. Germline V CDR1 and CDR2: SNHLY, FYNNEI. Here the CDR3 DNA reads TGTGCCATTTACGACGGAAAAAACATTCAGTACTTC. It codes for CAIYDGKNIQYF.

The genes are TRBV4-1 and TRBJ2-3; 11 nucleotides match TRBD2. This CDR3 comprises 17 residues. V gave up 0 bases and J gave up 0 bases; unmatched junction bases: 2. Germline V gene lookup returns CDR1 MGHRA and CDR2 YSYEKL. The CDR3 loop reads CASSQERTSGSTDTQYF. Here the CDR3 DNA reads TGCGCCAGCAGCCAAGAGCGGACTAGCGGGAGCACAGATACGCAGTATTTT.

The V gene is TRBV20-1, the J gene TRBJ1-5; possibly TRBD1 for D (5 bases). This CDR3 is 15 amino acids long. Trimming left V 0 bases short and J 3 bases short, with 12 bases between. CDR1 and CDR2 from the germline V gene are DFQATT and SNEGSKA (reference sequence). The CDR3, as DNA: TGCAGTGCTAGAGATTGGGGGAGTCCCAATCAGCCCCAGCATTTT. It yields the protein CSARDWGSPNQPQHF.

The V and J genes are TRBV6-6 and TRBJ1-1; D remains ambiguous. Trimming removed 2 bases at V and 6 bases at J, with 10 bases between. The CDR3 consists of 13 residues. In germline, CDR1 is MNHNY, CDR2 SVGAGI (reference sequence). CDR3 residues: CASSYGVVSEAFF. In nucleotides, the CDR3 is TGTGCCAGCAGTTACGGTGTAGTTTCTGAAGCTTTCTTT.

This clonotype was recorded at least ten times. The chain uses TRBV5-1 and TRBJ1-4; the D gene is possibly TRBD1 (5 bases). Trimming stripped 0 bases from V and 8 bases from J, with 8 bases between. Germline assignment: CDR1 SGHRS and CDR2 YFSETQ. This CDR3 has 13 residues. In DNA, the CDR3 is TGCGCCAGCAGCTTGGACAGGACCGAAAAACTGTTTTTT. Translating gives CASSLDRTEKLFF.

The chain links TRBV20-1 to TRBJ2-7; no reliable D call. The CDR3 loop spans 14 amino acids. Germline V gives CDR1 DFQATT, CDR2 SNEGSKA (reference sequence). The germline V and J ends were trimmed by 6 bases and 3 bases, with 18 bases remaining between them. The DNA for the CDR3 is TGCAGTGCCGCGATTGTGGGCCGGAACTACGAGCAGTACTTC. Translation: CSAAIVGRNYEQYF.

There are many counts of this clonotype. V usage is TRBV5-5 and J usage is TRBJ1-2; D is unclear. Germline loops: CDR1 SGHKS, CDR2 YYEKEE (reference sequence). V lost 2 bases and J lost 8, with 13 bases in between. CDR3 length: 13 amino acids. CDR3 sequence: CASSFSTHGGYTF. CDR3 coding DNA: TGTGCCAGCAGCTTTTCCACCCACGGAGGCTACACCTTC.

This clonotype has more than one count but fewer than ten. The CDR3 loop reads CAISLGQSYGYTF. The CDR3 nucleotides read TGTGCCATCAGTCTAGGTCAGTCCTATGGCTACACCTTC. The chain recombines TRBV10-3 with TRBJ1-2; no clear D. Germline values: CDR1 ENHRY, CDR2 SYGVKD. The CDR3 runs 13 residues. Trimming pared 5 bases from V and 4 bases from J, leaving 11 bases between.

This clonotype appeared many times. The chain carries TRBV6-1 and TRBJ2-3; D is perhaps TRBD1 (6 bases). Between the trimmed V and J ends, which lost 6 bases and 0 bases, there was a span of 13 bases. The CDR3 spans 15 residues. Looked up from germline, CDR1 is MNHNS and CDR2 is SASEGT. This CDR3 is CASRGSQGSTDTQYF. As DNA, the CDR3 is TGTGCCAGCAGGGGTTCACAGGGCAGCACAGATACGCAGTATTTT.

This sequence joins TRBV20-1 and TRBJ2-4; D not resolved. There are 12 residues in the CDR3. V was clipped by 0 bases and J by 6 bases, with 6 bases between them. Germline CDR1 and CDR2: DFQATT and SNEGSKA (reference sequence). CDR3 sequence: CSARDLGNIQYF. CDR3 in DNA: TGCAGTGCTAGAGATCTGGGAAACATTCAGTACTTC.

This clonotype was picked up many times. In nucleotides, the CDR3 is TGTGCCAGCAGAACCGACAGGAATTATCAGCCCCAGCATTTT. Translated, it gives CASRTDRNYQPQHF. This chain connects TRBV6-2 or TRBV6-3 to TRBJ1-5, with TRBD1 as a possible D gene (6 bases). The ends were cut back, 6 bases at V and 5 bases at J, with 14 bases in the middle. In germline, CDR1 is MNHEY, CDR2 SVGEGT. This CDR3 has 14 residues.

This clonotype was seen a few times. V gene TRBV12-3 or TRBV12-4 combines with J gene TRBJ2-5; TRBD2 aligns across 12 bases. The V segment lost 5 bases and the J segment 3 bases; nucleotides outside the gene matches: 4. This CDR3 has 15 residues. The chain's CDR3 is CASSQRTSGEETQYF. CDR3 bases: TGTGCCAGCAGTCAACGGACTAGCGGGGAAGAGACCCAGTACTTC.